These T cell receptor beta chains were read from a single sample in a study of T cell clonotyping in hematopoietic cell transplantation. Clones were read by immunoSEQ multiplex PCR, and TCRdb kept only the in-frame ones, dropping some. The data show tens of thousands of clones, 90% to 95% seen once. The sequenced sample was peripheral blood mononuclear cells, obtained before stem cell transplant. Source of these receptors: a man between 40 and 49 years old with chronic myeloid leukemia. Some clones in this sample may be carry-over from other donors' samples. Both conserved end residues are part of each CDR3. Each record gives: CDR3 length, V gene, J gene, clone size, D gene, CDR3 DNA, CDR3 protein. A D gene is named only where the DNA matches it firmly. The size of a clone is reported for some rows only, either as once, few or many, or as a class for expanded clones.

>14|TRBV29-1|TRBJ1-2|.|.
TGCAGCGTTGAGGGGAACGCTTTTAACTATGGCTACACCTTC
CSVEGNAFNYGYTF
>14|TRBV4-2|TRBJ2-5|once|TRBD2
TGTGCCAGCCGTTTAGCGGGGGGGCCCCAGACCCAGTACTTC
CASRLAGGPQTQYF
>16|TRBV11-3|TRBJ1-6|.|.
TGTGCCAGCAGCTTCCGACCCGGAAGGGGAAATTCACCCCTCCACTTT
CASSFRPGRGNSPLHF
>14|TRBV7-2|TRBJ2-5|.|.
TGTGCCAGCAGCTTAGAGGACACCCGGGCGGCCCAGTACTTC
CASSLEDTRAAQYF
>15|TRBV6-5|TRBJ1-1|.|.
TGTGCCAGCAGTTACTCTAGTCCCGAGAACACTGAAGCTTTCTTT
CASSYSSPENTEAFF
>15|TRBV4-3|TRBJ2-2|.|TRBD2
TGCGCCAGCAGCCTTAGCGGGGCGAACACCGGGGAGCTGTTTTTT
CASSLSGANTGELFF
>14|TRBV19|TRBJ1-2|.|.
TGTGCCAGTCACGATAGGGCAGCCGTAAGTGGCTACACCTTC
CASHDRAAVSGYTF
>15|TRBV27|TRBJ2-1|.|.
TGTGCCAGCAGGCGAGGGGCCCTCTTTTACAATGAGCAGTTCTTC
CASRRGALFYNEQFF
>12|TRBV6-5|TRBJ1-2|.|.
TGTGCCAGCAGCCGCGGGATGTCTGGCTACACCTTC
CASSRGMSGYTF
>13|TRBV19|TRBJ2-7|.|TRBD1
TGTGCCAGAGGATGGACAGGGACCTACGAGCAGTACTTC
CARGWTGTYEQYF
>14|TRBV11-3|TRBJ2-6|.|.
TGTGCCAGCAGCCCCCAAGGAGGGGCCAACGTCCTGACTTTC
CASSPQGGANVLTF
>14|TRBV11-1|TRBJ2-3|.|TRBD1
TGTGCCAGCAGTCCGGGACAGAGCACAGATACGCAGTATTTT
CASSPGQSTDTQYF
>16|TRBV7-3|TRBJ2-1|once|TRBD2
TGTGCCAGCAGCTTAATTGGTAGCGGGGGCCCTAATGAGCAGTTCTTC
CASSLIGSGGPNEQFF
>13|TRBV30|TRBJ1-5|.|.
TGTGCCTGCCAACCCGACTGGGAGGGGGCCCAGCATTTT
CACQPDWEGAQHF
>13|TRBV6-1|TRBJ1-1|.|.
TGTGCCAGCAATCAGGGACGGAACACTGAAGCTTTCTTT
CASNQGRNTEAFF
>13|TRBV10-2|TRBJ1-6|.|TRBD1
TGCGCCAGCAAAATCTCCGGGACAGGTGAACTCCACTTT
CASKISGTGELHF
>15|TRBV6-1|TRBJ1-3|.|TRBD1
TGTGCCAGCAGTGAAGGGACAGGGCGGGGAAACACCATATATTTT
CASSEGTGRGNTIYF
>14|TRBV5-4|TRBJ2-1|.|.
TGTGCCAGCAGCTTGGGGGGGTCCTACAATGAGCAGTTCTTC
CASSLGGSYNEQFF
>12|TRBV6-1|TRBJ2-7|.|.
TGTGCCAGCAGTGAAGGGAGGACCGAGCAGTACTTC
CASSEGRTEQYF
>15|TRBV5-1|TRBJ2-3|.|TRBD1
TGCGCCAGCAGCTCGGGACAGGGAAGCACAGATACGCAGTATTTT
CASSSGQGSTDTQYF
>16|TRBV10-3|TRBJ2-1|once|.
TGTGCCATCAATGCTTTAGAGGGGAGCTCCTACAATGAGCAGTTCTTC
CAINALEGSSYNEQFF
>14|TRBV9|TRBJ2-7|.|.
TGTGCCAGCAGCGTAGGCGGCAGCTCCTACGAGCAGTACTTC
CASSVGGSSYEQYF
>13|TRBV19|TRBJ1-1|once|.
TGTGCCAGTAGCTCACAGAGGAACACTGAAGCTTTCTTT
CASSSQRNTEAFF
>13|TRBV4-3|TRBJ2-2|once|.
TGCGCCAGCAGCCAAGAATACACCGGGGAGCTGTTTTTT
CASSQEYTGELFF
>15|TRBV5-6|TRBJ2-1|once|.
TGTGCCAGCGAATTCAGGGTGGACCCCTACAATGAGCAGTTCTTC
CASEFRVDPYNEQFF
>15|TRBV19|TRBJ2-3|once|TRBD2
TGTGCCAGTACTGCCTTAGCGGGGGGCGAAGATACGCAGTATTTT
CASTALAGGEDTQYF
>14|TRBV11-3|TRBJ2-7|.|.
TGTGCCAGCAGCTTCCCGGCACGGGGTTGGGAGCAGTACTTC
CASSFPARGWEQYF
>17|TRBV7-6|TRBJ2-1|.|TRBD2
TGTGCCAGCAGCCCCAAGGCCAGCGGGGGGGCAGGGAATGAGCAGTTCTTC
CASSPKASGGAGNEQFF
>14|TRBV19|TRBJ2-2|.|.
TGTGCCAGCACAGGCACCGTGAGCACCGGGGAGCTGTTTTTT
CASTGTVSTGELFF
>15|TRBV4-1|TRBJ1-1|.|.
TGCGCCAGCAGCCCTATCGGGACTTTGAACACTGAAGCTTTCTTT
CASSPIGTLNTEAFF
>15|TRBV7-9|TRBJ1-6|.|TRBD1
TGTGCCAGCAGCCCGGGACAGGGGGAACGTTCACCCCTCCACTTT
CASSPGQGERSPLHF
>11|TRBV29-1|TRBJ1-4|.|TRBD1
TGCGGGGGACAGGAGGTTGAAAAACTGTTTTTT
CGGQEVEKLFF
>14|TRBV11-2|TRBJ1-2|.|TRBD1
TGTGCCAGCAGCTTAGAACAGGGGAGCTATGGCTACACCTTC
CASSLEQGSYGYTF
>15|TRBV4-2|TRBJ1-3|.|.
TGTGCCAGCAGCCAAGATGTCATGAGGGGAAACACCATATATTTT
CASSQDVMRGNTIYF
>13|TRBV5-1|TRBJ1-1|.|.
TGCGCCAGCAGCTCGACAGCTAACACTGAAGCTTTCTTT
CASSSTANTEAFF
>13|TRBV6-1|TRBJ1-1|once|.
TGTGCCAGCAAGCGGTCCCCGAACACTGAAGCTTTCTTT
CASKRSPNTEAFF
>16|TRBV28|TRBJ2-3|.|.
TGTGCCAGCAGTTTTAGTAGTGGTCCTAGCACAGATACGCAGTATTTT
CASSFSSGPSTDTQYF
>12|TRBV30|TRBJ1-3|.|.
TGTGCCTGGTACCACTCTGGAAACACCATATATTTT
CAWYHSGNTIYF
>14|TRBV5-1|TRBJ2-3|.|.
TGCGCCAGCAGCTCCGACAGTAGCACAGATACGCAGTATTTT
CASSSDSSTDTQYF
>13|TRBV4-3|TRBJ1-1|.|.
TGCGCCAGCAGCCAAGGGGAGGTAGCTGAAGCTTTCTTT
CASSQGEVAEAFF
>13|TRBV7-3|TRBJ2-3|.|TRBD1
TGTGCCAGCAGCTTTCAGGGGGCAAATACGCAGTATTTT
CASSFQGANTQYF
>14|TRBV7-9|TRBJ1-1|.|.
TGTGCCAGCAGTCGAGATTATGGGAACACTGAAGCTTTCTTT
CASSRDYGNTEAFF
>14|TRBV30|TRBJ2-3|.|.
TGTGCCTGGAGTGCCACGGGACGCACAGATACGCAGTATTTT
CAWSATGRTDTQYF
>16|TRBV28|TRBJ1-5|.|.
TGTGCCAGCAGTTTCCAAACCCCTGGGATCAATCAGCCCCAGCATTTT
CASSFQTPGINQPQHF